This is a list of T cell receptor beta chains from one sample in a study of blood T cell repertoires in COVID-19. This table comes from immunoSEQ multiplex PCR, and its TCRdb copy is limited to in-frame clones, with some not included. The data hold approximately 160,000 clones, with 70% to 90% observed a single time. The sequencing sample was made of peripheral blood. The receptors were sampled from a woman between 55 and 75 years old with COVID-19, enrolled during active disease. CDR3s include the opening cysteine and the closing phenylalanine or tryptophan. The order of the fields is D gene, J gene, clone size, V gene, CDR3 DNA, CDR3 protein. D genes are given only for firm matches. Clone sizes are given selectively: once, few, many, or a class where the clone is expanded.

>TRBD1|TRBJ1-2|NA|TRBV5-6
TGTGCCAGCAGCTTGCGACAGGGGGTTGGCTACACCTTC
CASSLRQGVGYTF
>NA|TRBJ1-1|NA|TRBV14
TGTGCCAGCAGCCAAGACCTGGGGGGTGAAGCTTTCTTT
CASSQDLGGEAFF
>TRBD2|TRBJ2-2|NA|TRBV7-3
TGTGCCAGCAGCTCACCGGGACTAGCGGGAGAGATGAACACCGGGGAGCTGTTTTTT
CASSSPGLAGEMNTGELFF
>TRBD1|TRBJ1-4|NA|TRBV27
TGTGCCAGCAGTTTACAGACAGGGTCGGTCGAAAAACTGTTTTTT
CASSLQTGSVEKLFF
>NA|TRBJ2-3|NA|TRBV5-1
TGCGCCAGCAGCCAACAGAGCACAGATACGCAGTATTTT
CASSQQSTDTQYF
>NA|TRBJ1-5|NA|TRBV7-8
TGTGCCAGCAGCTTGGCCGACAATCAGCCCCAGCATTTT
CASSLADNQPQHF
>NA|TRBJ2-1|NA|TRBV15
TGTGCCACCAGCAGAGGAGGACAACCCCTCTACAATGAGCAGTTCTTC
CATSRGGQPLYNEQFF
>NA|TRBJ1-5|NA|TRBV5-8
TGTGCCAGCAGCTTGGGACAGTCGAGCAATCAGCCCCAGCATTTT
CASSLGQSSNQPQHF
>NA|TRBJ1-1|NA|TRBV10-2
TGCGCCAGCACCAGGGGTTTCCGCGCGCCAATGAACACTGAAGCTTTCTTT
CASTRGFRAPMNTEAFF
>NA|TRBJ1-6|NA|TRBV27
TGTGCCAGCAGGTGGGCCCAGGATTCACCCCTCCACTTT
CASRWAQDSPLHF
>TRBD1|TRBJ1-2|NA|TRBV10-2
TGCGCCAGCAGTGAGGGGACAGGGCCCTCGGCTGGCTACACCTTC
CASSEGTGPSAGYTF
>NA|TRBJ2-3|NA|TRBV27
TGTGCCAGCGGACGACTAGAGGTCCTCCCAGATACGCAGTATTTT
CASGRLEVLPDTQYF
>NA|TRBJ2-1|few|TRBV19
TGTGCCAGTAGTATCGCAGGGGTAGGTTACAATGAGCAGTTCTTC
CASSIAGVGYNEQFF
>NA|TRBJ1-1|NA|TRBV6-4
TGTGCCAGCAGCGTACAGGAGAACACTGAAGCTTTCTTT
CASSVQENTEAFF
>NA|TRBJ2-7|NA|TRBV9
TGTGCCAGCAGCGTCCCCGGATTAGCGGATTCCTACGAGCAGTACTTC
CASSVPGLADSYEQYF
>NA|TRBJ1-2|NA|TRBV6-2/TRBV6-3
TGTGCCAGCAGCCTGCTGGGAGGGCTTAACTATGGCTACACCTTC
CASSLLGGLNYGYTF
>NA|TRBJ2-3|NA|TRBV7-3
TGTGCCAGCAGCTTATTGGGGCAGGTGGTCGCAGATACGCAGTATTTT
CASSLLGQVVADTQYF